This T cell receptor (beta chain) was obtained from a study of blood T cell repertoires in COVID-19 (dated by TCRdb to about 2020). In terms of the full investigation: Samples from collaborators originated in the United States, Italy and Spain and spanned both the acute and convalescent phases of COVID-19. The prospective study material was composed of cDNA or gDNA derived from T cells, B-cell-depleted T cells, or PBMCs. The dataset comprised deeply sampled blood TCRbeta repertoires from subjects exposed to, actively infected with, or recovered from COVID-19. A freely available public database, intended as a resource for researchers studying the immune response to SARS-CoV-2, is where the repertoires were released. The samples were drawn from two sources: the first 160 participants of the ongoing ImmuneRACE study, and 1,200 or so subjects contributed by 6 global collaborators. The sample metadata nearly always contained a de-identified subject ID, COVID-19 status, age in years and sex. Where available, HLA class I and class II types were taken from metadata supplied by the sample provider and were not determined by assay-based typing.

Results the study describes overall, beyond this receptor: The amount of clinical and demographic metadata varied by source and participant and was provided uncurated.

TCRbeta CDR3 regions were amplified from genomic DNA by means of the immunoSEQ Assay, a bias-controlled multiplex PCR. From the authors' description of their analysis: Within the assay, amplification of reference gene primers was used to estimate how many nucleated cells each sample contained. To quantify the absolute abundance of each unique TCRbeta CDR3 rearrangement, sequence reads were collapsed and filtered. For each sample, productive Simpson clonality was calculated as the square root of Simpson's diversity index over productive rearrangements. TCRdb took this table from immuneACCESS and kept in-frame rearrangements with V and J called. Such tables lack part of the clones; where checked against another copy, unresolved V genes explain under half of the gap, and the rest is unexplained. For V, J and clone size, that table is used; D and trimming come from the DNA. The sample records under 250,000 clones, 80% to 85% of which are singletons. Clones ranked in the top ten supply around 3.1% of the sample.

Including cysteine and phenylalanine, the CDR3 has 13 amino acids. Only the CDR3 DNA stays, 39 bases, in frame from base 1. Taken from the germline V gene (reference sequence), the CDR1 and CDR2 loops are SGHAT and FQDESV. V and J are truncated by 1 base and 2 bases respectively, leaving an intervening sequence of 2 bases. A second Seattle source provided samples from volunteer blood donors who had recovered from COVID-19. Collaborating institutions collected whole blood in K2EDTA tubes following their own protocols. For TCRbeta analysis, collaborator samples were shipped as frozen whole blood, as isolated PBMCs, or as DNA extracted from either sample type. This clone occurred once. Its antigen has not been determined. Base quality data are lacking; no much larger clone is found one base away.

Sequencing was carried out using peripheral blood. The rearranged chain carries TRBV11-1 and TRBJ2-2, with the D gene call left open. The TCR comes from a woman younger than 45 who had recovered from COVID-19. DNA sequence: TGTGCCAGCAGCTTAGTAAACACCGGGGAGCTGTTTTTT. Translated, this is CASSLVNTGELFF.